This T cell receptor (beta chain) appears in the sequencing data of a study of neurological immune-mediated disorders. This clonotype showed up just a few times. V dropped 2 bases and J dropped 2; count of bases not matched to a gene: 4. Germline V lookup: CDR1 SGHKS, CDR2 YYEKEE (reference sequence). CDR3 length equals 14 residues. TCRdb fed the 5' RACE reads into MiXCR, producing one record per CDR3 protein. The data hold approximately 30,000 distinct CDR3 sequences, with around a fifth observed a single time. The receptor's source is a woman in her sixties in good health. V usage is TRBV5-5 and J usage is TRBJ2-7, with 7 bases matching TRBD1. What was sequenced was PBMCs. This chain's CDR3 is CASSFWDRAYEQYF. CDR3 sequence (DNA): TGTGCCAGCAGCTTTTGGGACAGAGCCTACGAGCAGTACTTC.